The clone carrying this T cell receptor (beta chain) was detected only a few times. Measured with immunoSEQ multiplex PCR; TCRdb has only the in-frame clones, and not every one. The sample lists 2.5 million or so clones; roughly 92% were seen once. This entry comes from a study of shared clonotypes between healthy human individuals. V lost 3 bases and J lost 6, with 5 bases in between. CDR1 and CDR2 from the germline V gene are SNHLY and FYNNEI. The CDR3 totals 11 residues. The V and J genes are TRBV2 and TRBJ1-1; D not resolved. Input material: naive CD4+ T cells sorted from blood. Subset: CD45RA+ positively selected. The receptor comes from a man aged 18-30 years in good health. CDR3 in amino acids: CASSDRAEAFF. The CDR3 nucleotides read TGTGCCAGCAGTGATCGGGCTGAAGCTTTCTTT.